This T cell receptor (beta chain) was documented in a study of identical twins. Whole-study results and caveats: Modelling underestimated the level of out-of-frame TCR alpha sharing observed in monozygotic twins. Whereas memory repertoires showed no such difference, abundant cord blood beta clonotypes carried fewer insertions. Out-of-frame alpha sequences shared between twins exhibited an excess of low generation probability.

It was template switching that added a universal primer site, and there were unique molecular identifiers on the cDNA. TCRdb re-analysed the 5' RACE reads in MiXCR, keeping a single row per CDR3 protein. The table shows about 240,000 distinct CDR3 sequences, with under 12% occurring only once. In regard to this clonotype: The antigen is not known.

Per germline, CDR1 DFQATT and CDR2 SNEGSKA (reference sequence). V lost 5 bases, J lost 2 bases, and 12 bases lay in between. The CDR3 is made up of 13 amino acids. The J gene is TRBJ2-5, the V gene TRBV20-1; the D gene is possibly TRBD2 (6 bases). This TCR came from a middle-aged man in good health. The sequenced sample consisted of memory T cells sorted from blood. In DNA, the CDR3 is TGCAGTGCTGTAGGAGGGAATCAAGAGACCCAGTACTTC. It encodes CSAVGGNQETQYF.